Listed below are T cell receptor beta chains from one sample, sequenced in a study of cytomegalovirus exposure and HLA in healthy donors. Some clones are missing from TCRdb's copy, which holds only in-frame ones; the method was immunoSEQ multiplex PCR. The table has fewer than 200,000 clones, approximately 82% seen once. Sequenced sample: PBMCs. These receptors all come from a male donor in good health and CMV-seronegative. The CDR3 runs from the conserved cysteine through the conserved F or W. D genes are given only for firm matches. Only part of the rows carry a size: once, few, many, or a class if the clone is expanded.

CDR3nt,CDR3aa,v_gene,abundance,j_gene,d_gene
TGTGCCAGCAGTTTATCGGGGGGGTCCTACGAGCAGTACTTC,CASSLSGGSYEQYF,TRBV27,NA,TRBJ2-7,TRBD2
TGTGCCAGCAGCGTAGGGTCGGGGGATCTAGCCAAAAACATTCAGTACTTC,CASSVGSGDLAKNIQYF,TRBV9,NA,TRBJ2-4,NA
TGTGCCAGCGAGCGGGGGGGCTTGAATGAGCAGTTCTTC,CASERGGLNEQFF,TRBV19,once,TRBJ2-1,TRBD2
TGTGCCAGCAGTGAAGGGGCCCCCTCCTACGAGCAGTACTTC,CASSEGAPSYEQYF,TRBV6-4,NA,TRBJ2-7,NA
TGCAGCGCTATCATTGCGGCTACAAGCACCGGGGAGCTGTTTTTT,CSAIIAATSTGELFF,TRBV29-1,NA,TRBJ2-2,NA
TGTGCCAGCAGTTCCCTAGCGGGAGTGGCCAAAAACATTCAGTACTTC,CASSSLAGVAKNIQYF,TRBV27,NA,TRBJ2-4,TRBD2
TGTGCCAGTAGTATCGCAGTAACCTACGAGCAGTACTTC,CASSIAVTYEQYF,TRBV19,NA,TRBJ2-7,NA
TGTGCCAGCAGGCCTCCACGGGCGGGAGGGGGCTCCAACAATGAGCAGTTCTTC,CASRPPRAGGGSNNEQFF,TRBV27,once,TRBJ2-1,TRBD2
TGTGCCAGCAGCGCCACCGGGACAGGGAACACTGAAGCTTTCTTT,CASSATGTGNTEAFF,TRBV9,NA,TRBJ1-1,TRBD1
TGTTCCAGCAGCTCGGACTTACTGAGCGGGCTGTCGGGGCCCTACGAGCAGTACTTC,CSSSSDLLSGLSGPYEQYF,TRBV7-9,few,TRBJ2-7,NA
TGTGCCAGCAGCTCGGGAGGGGAGCAGTTCTTC,CASSSGGEQFF,TRBV11-2,few,TRBJ2-1,TRBD2
TGTGCCAGTAGTGCGAGCGGGAGGGCCGACAATGAGCAGTTCTTC,CASSASGRADNEQFF,TRBV19,NA,TRBJ2-1,TRBD2
TGTGCCAGCAGTCTCCTACTAGCGGGAGGGCCTAGTTTCAATGAGCAGTTCTTC,CASSLLLAGGPSFNEQFF,TRBV27,NA,TRBJ2-1,TRBD2
TGTGCCTGGTTCCGGGACAGGGTGGCCGGGGAGCTGTTTTTT,CAWFRDRVAGELFF,TRBV30,NA,TRBJ2-2,TRBD1
TGTGCCATCAGTGCCAGCGGACTGGGCCTCTTCTACGAGCAGTACTTC,CAISASGLGLFYEQYF,TRBV10-3,NA,TRBJ2-7,NA
TGTGCCAGTAGTATGTTGGTTTCGGGGTGGGCTTTCTTT,CASSMLVSGWAFF,TRBV19,NA,TRBJ1-1,NA
TGTGCCAGCAGCGTAAGCGATAGCGGGAGTTCAGTCGAGGTCTTC,CASSVSDSGSSVEVF,TRBV9,NA,TRBJ2-1,TRBD2
TGTGCCAGCAACGGACACCCCTCCTACGAGCAGTACTTC,CASNGHPSYEQYF,TRBV6-1,NA,TRBJ2-7,NA
TGTGCCAGCGGGAAACCGGGACAGGGTTATTCCCCTCACAATGAGCAGTTCTTC,CASGKPGQGYSPHNEQFF,TRBV6-7,NA,TRBJ2-1,TRBD1
TGTGCCAGCAGCCCTCGACAGGGGGCTGGCGAGGAAAAACTGTTTTTT,CASSPRQGAGEEKLFF,TRBV9,NA,TRBJ1-4,TRBD1
TGTGCCAGTAGTATCGGGGAGGGTCCTGGAAACACCATATATTTT,CASSIGEGPGNTIYF,TRBV19,NA,TRBJ1-3,NA
TGTGCCAGCAGTTTATCTGGACTAGTTAGCCCCTACAATGAGCAGTTCTTC,CASSLSGLVSPYNEQFF,TRBV28,once,TRBJ2-1,TRBD2
TGTGCCACCAGCAGAGATGGGGGCAGGGGCAGAACTGAAGCTTTCTTT,CATSRDGGRGRTEAFF,TRBV15,once,TRBJ1-1,NA
TGTGCCAGCAGCTCCCCCTTCGGGGGAGTTTACGAGCAGTACTTC,CASSSPFGGVYEQYF,TRBV13,NA,TRBJ2-7,NA
TGCGCCAGCAGCTCTCTCGGAGCGGGGGTTCCCACAGATACGCAGTATTTT,CASSSLGAGVPTDTQYF,TRBV5-1,NA,TRBJ2-3,TRBD2
TGCGCCAGCAGCCCCCTGCAGATTCCGAATTCACCCCTCCACTTT,CASSPLQIPNSPLHF,TRBV5-1,few,TRBJ1-6,NA
TGTGCCAGCAGTTATGGTCAGGGCTGGAATCAGCCCCAGCATTTT,CASSYGQGWNQPQHF,TRBV6-5,NA,TRBJ1-5,NA
TGTGCCAGCACCGCAGGGCTTTACGAGCAGTACTTC,CASTAGLYEQYF,TRBV6-5,NA,TRBJ2-7,NA
TGCGCCAGCAGCCAAGACCACAGGGAACTCGGCGAAAAACTGTTTTTT,CASSQDHRELGEKLFF,TRBV4-1,NA,TRBJ1-4,NA
TGTGCCAGCAGCTTCAGGGATGGGGATGGCTACACCTTC,CASSFRDGDGYTF,TRBV7-3,NA,TRBJ1-2,NA
TGTGCCAGCAGTTTAGATTTAGGGGGCTTGTTGACTGAAGCTTTCTTT,CASSLDLGGLLTEAFF,TRBV27,NA,TRBJ1-1,TRBD1
TGTGCCAGTAGTATGGTGCGGGGCGGCAATCAGCCCCAGCATTTT,CASSMVRGGNQPQHF,TRBV19,NA,TRBJ1-5,NA
TGTGCCAGCAGCTTATCTTTGCTAGCGGGGCGCGAGCAGTACTTC,CASSLSLLAGREQYF,TRBV7-8,NA,TRBJ2-7,TRBD2
TGTGCCAGCGAAACAGGAACATTGAACACCGGGGAGCTGTTTTTT,CASETGTLNTGELFF,TRBV28,NA,TRBJ2-2,NA
TGTGCCAGCAGCTTACGCGGTGCCAGTTCCTACAATGAGCAGTTCTTC,CASSLRGASSYNEQFF,TRBV7-3,few,TRBJ2-1,NA
TGTGCCAGCAGCTGGGGGTGGGACTTCCGGGAGACCCAGTACTTC,CASSWGWDFRETQYF,TRBV7-2,NA,TRBJ2-5,NA
TGTGCCAGCAGTTGGGACAGCACGGGGACACCCCTCCACTTT,CASSWDSTGTPLHF,TRBV7-3,NA,TRBJ1-6,TRBD1
TGTGCCAGCACGAGGTTAAGAGCCGGGGCCAACGTCCTGACTTTC,CASTRLRAGANVLTF,TRBV2,NA,TRBJ2-6,NA
TGTGCCAGCAGAGACAGGGCCTCGGACACTGAAGCTTTCTTT,CASRDRASDTEAFF,TRBV6-5,NA,TRBJ1-1,TRBD1
TGCGCCAGCAGCTTGGGATTAGCGGGGACGAACACCGGGGAGCTGTTTTTT,CASSLGLAGTNTGELFF,TRBV5-1,few,TRBJ2-2,TRBD2
TGTGCCAGCAGCTCCGGAATGGGGAGTTACAATGAGCAGTTCTTC,CASSSGMGSYNEQFF,TRBV7-9,NA,TRBJ2-1,NA
TGCGCCAGCAGCCGGGCAACAACGGGGGAAGAGACCCAGTACTTC,CASSRATTGEETQYF,TRBV5-1,NA,TRBJ2-5,NA
TGTGCCAGCTCACCAGGACAGGGGAACACTGAAGCTTTCTTT,CASSPGQGNTEAFF,TRBV18,NA,TRBJ1-1,TRBD1
TGTGCCAGCAGCCCTGGGACATTCTACGAGCAGTACTTC,CASSPGTFYEQYF,TRBV7-9,NA,TRBJ2-7,NA
TGTGCCATCAGGGGGGAAGACAGGGCCTACGAGCAGTACTTC,CAIRGEDRAYEQYF,TRBV10-3,NA,TRBJ2-7,TRBD1
TGTGCCAGCAGTTTGGGACTAGCGGGAGACGAGCAGTACTTC,CASSLGLAGDEQYF,TRBV27,NA,TRBJ2-7,TRBD2
TGTGCCAGCAGTTCTACAGACGCGGGTTATAATTCACCCCTCCACTTT,CASSSTDAGYNSPLHF,TRBV11-1,NA,TRBJ1-6,NA
TGTGCCTGGAGTGTCCTAGCGGGAGGGCCGTACGACGAGCAGTACTTC,CAWSVLAGGPYDEQYF,TRBV30,NA,TRBJ2-7,TRBD2
TGTGCCAGCTCACCGCCGGGACTAGGGGGCACAGATACGCAGTATTTT,CASSPPGLGGTDTQYF,TRBV18,NA,TRBJ2-3,TRBD2
TGTGCCAGCAGCTTCAGGGAGACCCAGTACTTC,CASSFRETQYF,TRBV7-2,NA,TRBJ2-5,NA
TGTGCCAGCAGCATCGGGACAGGGGATCCAGCTTTCTTT,CASSIGTGDPAFF,TRBV9,NA,TRBJ1-1,TRBD1
TGTGCCAGCAGCCTCGGTTTGCTAAATACCGGGGAGCTGTTTTTT,CASSLGLLNTGELFF,TRBV7-3,NA,TRBJ2-2,NA
TGTGCCAGCAGCGTAGGTGGGACTAGCGGGAGATCTGAATACAATGAGCAGTTCTTC,CASSVGGTSGRSEYNEQFF,TRBV9,NA,TRBJ2-1,TRBD2
TGTGCCAGCAGCTTAGCAGGGACTAGCGATGAGACCCAGTACTTC,CASSLAGTSDETQYF,TRBV7-6,NA,TRBJ2-5,TRBD2
TGTGCCACCAGCAGAGATGCTCCTGGGGGCCTCTTAGGATACGAGCAGTACTTC,CATSRDAPGGLLGYEQYF,TRBV15,NA,TRBJ2-7,NA
TGTGCCAGCAGGGGGACAGGCCTCTACGAGCAGTACTTC,CASRGTGLYEQYF,TRBV28,few,TRBJ2-7,TRBD1
TGCAGCGTTCGGACGGGACAGGGACCAGATACGCAGTATTTT,CSVRTGQGPDTQYF,TRBV29-1,NA,TRBJ2-3,TRBD1
TGTGCCAGCAGGGGAGAAGGGTACACTGAAGCTTTCTTT,CASRGEGYTEAFF,TRBV2,NA,TRBJ1-1,NA
TGTGCCAGCAGCCCCACTAGCATGAGCGAGCAGTACTTC,CASSPTSMSEQYF,TRBV7-9,NA,TRBJ2-7,NA
TGTGCCAGCAGCCGCCTAGCGGCAGAGACCCAGTACTTC,CASSRLAAETQYF,TRBV4-2,NA,TRBJ2-5,TRBD2